These T cell receptor beta chains were read from a single sample in a study of T cell changes during pregnancy in multiple sclerosis. Produced via immunoSEQ multiplex PCR; TCRdb's table is partial and in-frame only. The data show fewer than 150,000 clones, around 95% seen once. The source material was peripheral blood, sampled after pregnancy. All receptors come from a female donor with multiple sclerosis, enrolled in a pregnancy study. Both conserved end residues are part of each CDR3. Fields, in order: CDR3 protein, CDR3 DNA, V gene, D gene, clone size, J gene. D genes are given only for firm matches. Clone size is not always given. Where it is, it says once, few, many or a class for expanded clones.

CASLAGTNQPQHF	TGTGCCAGTCTTGCGGGCACCAATCAGCCCCAGCATTTT	TRBV2	-	-	TRBJ1-5
CASSLAQMRTRQETQYF	TGTGCCAGCAGCTTAGCTCAGATGCGGACTAGACAAGAGACCCAGTACTTC	TRBV11-2	TRBD2	once	TRBJ2-5
CASTARTGYQPQHF	TGTGCCAGCACCGCGAGGACAGGGTATCAGCCCCAGCATTTT	TRBV11-3	TRBD1	once	TRBJ1-5
CASTYAGKGTEAFF	TGTGCCAGCACTTATGCAGGGAAAGGAACTGAAGCTTTCTTT	TRBV6-5	-	-	TRBJ1-1
CAISESLAGGSYEQYF	TGTGCCATCAGTGAGTCCCTAGCGGGAGGTTCCTACGAGCAGTACTTC	TRBV10-3	TRBD2	-	TRBJ2-7
CAGSSSGHISGNTIYF	TGTGCCGGATCGTCTTCGGGACATATCTCTGGAAACACCATATATTTT	TRBV7-9	-	-	TRBJ1-3
CASSESGGRNEQFF	TGTGCCAGCAGCGAAAGCGGGGGAAGGAATGAGCAGTTCTTC	TRBV9	TRBD2	-	TRBJ2-1
CASTIKTEYGTEAFF	TGTGCCAGCACCATCAAAACAGAGTATGGCACTGAAGCTTTCTTT	TRBV7-2	-	-	TRBJ1-1
CASSMGGRIETQYF	TGTGCCAGTAGTATGGGCGGGAGAATAGAGACCCAGTACTTC	TRBV19	TRBD2	-	TRBJ2-5
CASSFGTGSHETQYF	TGCGCCAGCAGCTTTGGGACAGGGAGCCACGAGACCCAGTACTTC	TRBV5-1	TRBD1	-	TRBJ2-5
CSVVSRGTSYEQYF	TGCAGCGTTGTGAGCAGGGGGACCTCCTACGAGCAGTACTTC	TRBV29-1	TRBD1	once	TRBJ2-7
CASSSQGGVVGQPQHF	TGTGCCAGCAGTTCGCAGGGGGGAGTGGTTGGCCAGCCCCAGCATTTT	TRBV28	TRBD1	-	TRBJ1-5
CAISELRAGDTIYF	TGTGCCATCAGTGAACTCAGGGCAGGAGACACCATATATTTT	TRBV10-3	-	-	TRBJ1-3
CASSLDRGTDTQYF	TGTGCCAGTTCGTTGGACAGGGGTACAGATACGCAGTATTTT	TRBV19	TRBD1	-	TRBJ2-3
CASSEAVGVLNEKLFF	TGTGCCAGCAGTGAGGCGGTGGGAGTCCTTAATGAAAAACTGTTTTTT	TRBV6-1	-	-	TRBJ1-4
CASSTTGRYEQYF	TGTGCCAGCAGTACGACAGGGCGGTACGAGCAGTACTTC	TRBV25-1	TRBD1	-	TRBJ2-7
CSATQAEEQFF	TGCAGTGCTACCCAGGCAGAAGAGCAGTTCTTC	TRBV20-1	-	-	TRBJ2-1
CATSRDIGLAGSNEQYF	TGTGCCACCAGCAGAGATATTGGGCTAGCGGGATCCAACGAGCAGTACTTC	TRBV15	TRBD2	-	TRBJ2-7
CASSFPLGQGANEAFF	TGTGCCAGCAGTTTCCCCTTGGGGCAGGGGGCGAACGAAGCTTTCTTT	TRBV28	TRBD1	-	TRBJ1-1
CASSQGEVLFF	TGTGCCAGCAGCCAAGGGGAGGTGCTGTTTTTT	TRBV14	-	-	TRBJ1-4
CASSYRGLGIRDEQFF	TGTGCCAGCAGTTACAGGGGGCTGGGGATCCGGGATGAGCAGTTCTTC	TRBV6-5	TRBD1	-	TRBJ2-1
CASSLSGALYEQFF	TGTGCCAGCAGTTTGTCGGGAGCCTTATATGAGCAGTTCTTC	TRBV27	-	-	TRBJ2-1
CASSSPGVDYEQYF	TGTGCCAGCAGCTCTCCAGGGGTAGACTACGAGCAGTACTTC	TRBV7-3	-	-	TRBJ2-7
CASSLGTSGLYEQYF	TGTGCCAGCAGTTTAGGGACTAGCGGTTTATACGAGCAGTACTTC	TRBV28	TRBD2	-	TRBJ2-7
CASSLTSAWGYTF	TGTGCCAGCAGCCTCACTTCTGCGTGGGGCTACACCTTC	TRBV9	-	-	TRBJ1-2
CASSPLGQGLEQYF	TGTGCCAGCAGTCCACTCGGACAGGGTCTCGAGCAGTACTTC	TRBV27	TRBD1	-	TRBJ2-7
CASSSQGTSGMLYNEQFF	TGTGCCAGCAGCTCCCAGGGGACTAGCGGTATGTTGTACAATGAGCAGTTCTTC	TRBV9	TRBD2	-	TRBJ2-1
CASSYQRGLFTEAFF	TGTGCCAGCAGTTATCAGAGGGGGCTGTTCACTGAAGCTTTCTTT	TRBV6-5	TRBD1	few	TRBJ1-1
CASSFGTRPNEQFF	TGTGCCAGCAGTTTTGGGACTAGGCCGAATGAGCAGTTCTTC	TRBV28	TRBD2	-	TRBJ2-1
CASSHKPGGLNEQFF	TGTGCCAGCAGTCATAAACCAGGGGGCCTTAATGAGCAGTTCTTC	TRBV28	TRBD1	-	TRBJ2-1
CAWSREPGETQYF	TGTGCCTGGAGTAGGGAGCCGGGGGAGACCCAGTACTTC	TRBV30	-	-	TRBJ2-5
CASSLGASGDNEQFF	TGTGCCAGCAGCCTAGGGGCTAGCGGCGACAATGAGCAGTTCTTC	TRBV9	TRBD2	-	TRBJ2-1
CASSIDQQNTEAFF	TGTGCCAGTAGTATAGATCAACAGAACACTGAAGCTTTCTTT	TRBV19	-	-	TRBJ1-1
CASSPTGLSPTDTQYF	TGCGCCAGCAGCCCGACAGGGCTTTCCCCCACAGATACGCAGTATTTT	TRBV5-1	TRBD1	-	TRBJ2-3
CASSHPGGNPYEQYF	TGTGCCAGCAGCCATCCAGGGGGGAACCCCTACGAGCAGTACTTC	TRBV28	-	-	TRBJ2-7
CASSLLAGGGQDTQYF	TGTGCCAGCAGCTTGCTAGCGGGAGGAGGCCAAGATACGCAGTATTTT	TRBV7-6	TRBD2	-	TRBJ2-3
CSVVLASRYNEQFF	TGCAGCGTTGTCTTAGCCTCACGGTACAATGAGCAGTTCTTC	TRBV29-1	-	-	TRBJ2-1
CASSISGQGFYNEQFF	TGTGCCAGTAGTATCTCAGGACAGGGGTTTTACAATGAGCAGTTCTTC	TRBV19	TRBD1	-	TRBJ2-1
CASSLGDSAKGEKLFF	TGCGCCAGCAGCTTGGGGGACTCTGCAAAGGGTGAAAAACTGTTTTTT	TRBV5-1	-	-	TRBJ1-4
CASSRPGDEQFF	TGTGCCAGCAGTCGCCCCGGGGATGAGCAGTTCTTC	TRBV27	-	-	TRBJ2-1
CASSLAGGAYGYTF	TGTGCCAGCAGCTTGGCAGGGGGCGCCTATGGCTACACCTTC	TRBV5-4	TRBD1	once	TRBJ1-2
CASSTGQGNEQYF	TGTGCCAGCAGTACCGGACAGGGGAACGAGCAGTACTTC	TRBV27	TRBD1	-	TRBJ2-7
CASTRRGAFGGSANEQYF	TGTGCCAGCACCAGGAGGGGCGCATTCGGCGGGAGTGCCAACGAGCAGTACTTC	TRBV28	TRBD2	few	TRBJ2-7
CASSFGRTNTGELFF	TGTGCCAGCAGCTTCGGGAGGACGAACACCGGGGAGCTGTTTTTT	TRBV5-5	TRBD2	-	TRBJ2-2
CASSYQGGAGVYEQYF	TGTGCCAGCAGCTACCAGGGGGGAGCGGGAGTGTACGAGCAGTACTTC	TRBV7-2	-	-	TRBJ2-7
CASSLDRVDIQYF	TGTGCCAGCAGTTTAGACAGGGTGGACATTCAGTACTTC	TRBV28	TRBD1	-	TRBJ2-4
CASSITGLARYNEQFF	TGTGCCAGCAGTATAACGGGACTAGCGAGATACAATGAGCAGTTCTTC	TRBV28	TRBD2	-	TRBJ2-1
CASSDLPGPSNQPQHF	TGTGCCAGCAGTGACCTACCAGGGCCTAGCAATCAGCCCCAGCATTTT	TRBV6-1	-	-	TRBJ1-5
CASSVEGAGTGVWETQYF	TGTGCCAGCAGCGTAGAGGGAGCCGGGACAGGGGTGTGGGAGACCCAGTACTTC	TRBV9	TRBD1	-	TRBJ2-5
CASSPRAGLGTDTQYF	TGTGCCAGCAGCCCCCGGGCGGGACTAGGCACAGATACGCAGTATTTT	TRBV11-2	TRBD2	-	TRBJ2-3
CGTKTGAVYNEQFF	TGTGGAACCAAGACAGGGGCGGTCTACAATGAGCAGTTCTTC	TRBV27	TRBD1	-	TRBJ2-1
CASSHSGFSSYEQYF	TGTGCCAGCAGCCATAGCGGGTTTAGCTCCTACGAGCAGTACTTC	TRBV6-5	TRBD2	-	TRBJ2-7
CASSVGPGGRTEAFF	TGTGCCAGCAGCGTAGGCCCAGGGGGGCGGACTGAAGCTTTCTTT	TRBV9	TRBD1	-	TRBJ1-1
CAIGGGWDYGYTF	TGTGCCATAGGGGGGGGATGGGACTATGGCTACACCTTC	TRBV28	-	-	TRBJ1-2
CASSSPTSGDPDTQYF	TGTGCCAGCAGCAGCCCGACTAGCGGGGATCCAGATACGCAGTATTTT	TRBV7-6	TRBD2	-	TRBJ2-3